This is a list of T cell receptor beta chains from one sample in a study of tumor-infiltrating lymphocytes in glioblastoma multiforme. TCRdb passed the multiplex PCR reads through MiXCR, listing each CDR3 protein once. Here the sample spans 10,000 to 15,000 distinct CDR3 sequences, around 60% being singletons. Sequenced input: brain tumor tissue. The receptor set was obtained from a male donor with glioblastoma. Both conserved end residues are part of each CDR3. A D gene is named only where the DNA matches it firmly. Expanded clones are given a class, and other clones once, few, many or no size at all.

>TRBV12-3/TRBV12-4|NA|TRBJ2-1|NA
TGTGCCAGCAGCTCCGGGGAAGGGATTTGGGATAAGCAGTTCTTC
CASSSGEGIWDKQFF
>TRBV4-1|NA|TRBJ1-6|NA
TGCGCCAGCCAAAACCTGGCATCTGGGTTTCCACCCCTCCAGTTT
CASQNLASGFPPLQF
>TRBV29-1|NA|TRBJ2-2|NA
TGCAGCGTTGGCTTTAGGAACACCGGGGAGCTGTTTTTT
CSVGFRNTGELFF
>TRBV10-2|NA|TRBJ2-6|NA
NA
CASSVGGGSGASVLTF
>TRBV20-1|NA|TRBJ2-7|NA
TGCAGTGCTGGGAAGGAGAGCGGAAACTACGATCAGTATTTC
CSAGKESGNYDQYF
>TRBV7-9|NA|TRBJ2-6|NA
TGTGCCAGCAGCCGCTGGACGGGCAACTCTGGGGCCAACGTCCTGGCTTTC
CASSRWTGNSGANVLAF
>TRBV28|few|TRBJ2-3|NA
TGTGCCAGCAGTCCAGATCACAGTCCAGATACGCAGTATTTT
CASSPDHSPDTQYF
>TRBV6-6|many|TRBJ2-7|TRBD1
TGTGCCAGCAGTTACCCAGATGGGACAGGGGACGAGCAGTACTTC
CASSYPDGTGDEQYF
>TRBV29-1|NA|TRBJ2-7|NA
TGCAACGCTGAAGATCAACGGAAGGGGGGCGAGCAGTACTTC
CNAEDQRKGGEQYF
>TRBV28|NA|TRBJ2-1|NA
TGTGGCAGCAGTTCACTGATAGGGGGGTCCTACAATGAGCAGTTCTTC
CGSSSLIGGSYNEQFF
>TRBV6-5|NA|TRBJ2-7|NA
TGTGCCAGCAGTGCCCCGGGACCAACGGGATTCTATGGGCAGTACTTC
CASSAPGPTGFYGQYF
>TRBV20-1|medium-sized|TRBJ2-1|NA
TGCAGTGCTAGAAAGGCAGCTGGCTCCTACAATGAGCAGTTCTTC
CSARKAAGSYNEQFF
>TRBV6-5|NA|TRBJ2-1|NA
TGTGCCAGCAGTTCCAGGCCCTATAGCGACGGACACTTCTTC
CASSSRPYSDGHFF
>TRBV6-2/TRBV6-3|NA|TRBJ2-7|NA
TGTGCCAGCATCCCCGAGGGAGCCTCCTACAAGCAGTACTTC
CASIPEGASYKQYF
>TRBV6-5|NA|TRBJ1-1|NA
TGTGCCAGCAGTTACTCGAAGAACACTGAATCTTTCTTT
CASSYSKNTESFF
>TRBV6-2/TRBV6-3|many|TRBJ2-2|NA
TGTGCCAGCAGTTACATCTCCCCCACCGGGGAGCTGTTTTTT
CASSYISPTGELFF
>TRBV12-3/TRBV12-4|few|TRBJ2-2|NA
TGTGCCAGCGGTTTAGCGGCGGGTACCGGGGAGCTGTTTTTT
CASGLAAGTGELFF
>TRBV4-1|NA|TRBJ1-2|NA
TGCGCCAGCAGCCAAGAGGTGGACGGGACGATCTATGGCTACACCTTC
CASSQEVDGTIYGYTF
>TRBV6-2/TRBV6-3|medium-sized|TRBJ2-1|NA
TGTGCCAGCAGTTATCCCCTATTAGCACGTCCGTACAATGAGCAGTTCTTC
CASSYPLLARPYNEQFF
>TRBV2|NA|TRBJ1-2|TRBD1
TGTGCCAGCGAAGTGGAGACAGGGGGCTTTGGCTACACCTTC
CASEVETGGFGYTF
>TRBV14|NA|TRBJ1-1|NA
TGTGCCAGCAGCCAAGGGGTCTCCAGGTGGACTGAAGCTTTCTTT
CASSQGVSRWTEAFF
>TRBV12-3/TRBV12-4|NA|TRBJ2-2|TRBD2
TGTGCCAGCAGCCCGAGCGGGAGGGGCGGCCGGGAGCTGTCTTTT
CASSPSGRGGRELSF
>TRBV5-4|medium-sized|TRBJ2-2|NA
TGTGCCAGCAGCTTGAAGGAACCCGGGGAGCTGTTTTTT
CASSLKEPGELFF
>TRBV11-2|NA|TRBJ1-1|NA
TGTGCCAGCAGTTCCACAGGGAACACTGAAGCTTACTTT
CASSSTGNTEAYF
>TRBV20-1|NA|TRBJ2-3|NA
TGCAGTGCGGTAACGGGACATCATCTCACAGAAACGCGGTATTTT
CSAVTGHHLTETRYF
>TRBV5-5|NA|TRBJ2-1|NA
TGTGCCAGCGGAAAACTAGCCACAAGATCCAACGAGCAGTTCTTC
CASGKLATRSNEQFF
>TRBV5-1|NA|TRBJ1-2|NA
TGCGCCAGCAGCACTCGGACGGGGGATGGCTACACCTTC
CASSTRTGDGYTF
>TRBV10-2|NA|TRBJ2-7|NA
TGCGCCAGCAGTGTGGGACCCGGGACCGAGCAGTACTTC
CASSVGPGTEQYF